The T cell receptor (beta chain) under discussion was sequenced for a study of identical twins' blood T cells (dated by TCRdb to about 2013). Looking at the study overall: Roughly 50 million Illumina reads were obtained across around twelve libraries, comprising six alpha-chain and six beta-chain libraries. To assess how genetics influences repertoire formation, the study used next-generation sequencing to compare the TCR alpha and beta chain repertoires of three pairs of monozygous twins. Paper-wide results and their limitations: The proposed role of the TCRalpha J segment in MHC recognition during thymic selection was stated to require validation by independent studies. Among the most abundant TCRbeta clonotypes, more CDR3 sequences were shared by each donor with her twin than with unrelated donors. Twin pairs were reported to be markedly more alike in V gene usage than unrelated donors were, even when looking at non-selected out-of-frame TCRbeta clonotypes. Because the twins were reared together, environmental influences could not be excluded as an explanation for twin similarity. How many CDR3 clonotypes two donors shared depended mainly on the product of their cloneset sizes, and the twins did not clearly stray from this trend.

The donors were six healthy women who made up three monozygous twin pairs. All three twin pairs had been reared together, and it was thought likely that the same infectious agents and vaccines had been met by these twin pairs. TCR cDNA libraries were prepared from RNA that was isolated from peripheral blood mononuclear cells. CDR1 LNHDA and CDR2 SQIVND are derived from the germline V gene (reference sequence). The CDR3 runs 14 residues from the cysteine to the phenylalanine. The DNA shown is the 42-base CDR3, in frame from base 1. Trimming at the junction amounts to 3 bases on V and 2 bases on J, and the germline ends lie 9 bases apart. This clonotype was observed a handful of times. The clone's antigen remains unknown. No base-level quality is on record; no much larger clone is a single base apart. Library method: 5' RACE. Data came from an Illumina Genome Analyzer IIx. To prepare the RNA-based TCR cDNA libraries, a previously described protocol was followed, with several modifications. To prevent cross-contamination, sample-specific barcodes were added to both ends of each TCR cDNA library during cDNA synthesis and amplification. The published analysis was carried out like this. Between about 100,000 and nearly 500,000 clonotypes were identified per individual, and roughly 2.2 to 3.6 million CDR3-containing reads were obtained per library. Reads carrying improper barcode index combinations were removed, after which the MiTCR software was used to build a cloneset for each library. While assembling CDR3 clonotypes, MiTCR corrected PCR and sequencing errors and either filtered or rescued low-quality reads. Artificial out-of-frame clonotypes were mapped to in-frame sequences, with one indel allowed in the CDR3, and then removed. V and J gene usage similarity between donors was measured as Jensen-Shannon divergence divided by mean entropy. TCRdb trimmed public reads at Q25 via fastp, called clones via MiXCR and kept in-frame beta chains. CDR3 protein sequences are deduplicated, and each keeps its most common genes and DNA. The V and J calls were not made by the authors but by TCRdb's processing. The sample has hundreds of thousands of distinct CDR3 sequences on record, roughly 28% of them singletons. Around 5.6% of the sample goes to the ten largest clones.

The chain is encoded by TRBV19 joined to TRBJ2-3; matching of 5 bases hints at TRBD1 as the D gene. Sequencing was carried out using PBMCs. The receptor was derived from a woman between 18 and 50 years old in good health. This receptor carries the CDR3 CASSIRQYTDTQYF. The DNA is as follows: TGTGCCAGTAGTATTCGACAGTACACAGATACGCAGTATTTT.